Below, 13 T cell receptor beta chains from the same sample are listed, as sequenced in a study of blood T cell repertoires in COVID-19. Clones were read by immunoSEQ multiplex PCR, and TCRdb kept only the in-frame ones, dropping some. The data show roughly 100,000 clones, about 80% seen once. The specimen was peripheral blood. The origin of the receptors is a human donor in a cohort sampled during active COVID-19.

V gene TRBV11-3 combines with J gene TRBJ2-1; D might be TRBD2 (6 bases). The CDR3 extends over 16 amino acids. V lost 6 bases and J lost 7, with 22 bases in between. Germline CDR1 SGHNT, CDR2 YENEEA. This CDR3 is CASRSRYRELTNEQFF. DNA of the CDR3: TGTGCCAGCAGATCAAGATACCGGGAGCTAACTAATGAGCAGTTCTTC.

CDR3 DNA: TGTGCCAGCAGCCCCCCCAGGACAGACAGGGGTCAGACCCAGTACTTC. As protein: CASSPPRTDRGQTQYF. The rearrangement uses TRBV5-4 and TRBJ2-5; the match to TRBD1 covers 8 bases. Germline V CDR1 and CDR2: SGHNT, YYREEE (reference sequence). V was pared by 4 bases and J by 6 bases, with 14 bases of the junction left unmatched. This CDR3 contains 16 residues.

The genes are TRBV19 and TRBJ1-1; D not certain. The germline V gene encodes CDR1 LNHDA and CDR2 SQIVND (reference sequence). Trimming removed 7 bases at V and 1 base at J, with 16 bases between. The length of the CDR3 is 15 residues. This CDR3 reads CASTSGLMRNTEAFF. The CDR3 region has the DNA TGTGCCAGTACCTCAGGCCTTATGCGGAACACTGAAGCTTTCTTT.

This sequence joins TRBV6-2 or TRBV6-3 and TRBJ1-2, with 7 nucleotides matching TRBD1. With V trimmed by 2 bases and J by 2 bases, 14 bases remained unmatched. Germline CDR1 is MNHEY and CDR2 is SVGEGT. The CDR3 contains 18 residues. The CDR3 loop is CASSYPLPTTGLNYGYTF. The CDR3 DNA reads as TGTGCCAGCAGTTACCCTCTTCCGACGACAGGGCTGAACTATGGCTACACCTTC.

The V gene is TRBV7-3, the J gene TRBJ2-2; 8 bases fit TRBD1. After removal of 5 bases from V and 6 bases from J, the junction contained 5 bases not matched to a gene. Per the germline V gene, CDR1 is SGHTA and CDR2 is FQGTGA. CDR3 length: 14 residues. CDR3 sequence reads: CASSPDRVAGELFF. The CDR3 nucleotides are TGTGCCAGCAGCCCGGACAGGGTGGCCGGGGAGCTGTTTTTT.

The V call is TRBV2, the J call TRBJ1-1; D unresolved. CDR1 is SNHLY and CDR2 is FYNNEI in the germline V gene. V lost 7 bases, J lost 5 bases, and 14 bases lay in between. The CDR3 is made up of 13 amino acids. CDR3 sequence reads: CASNSQHGTEAFF. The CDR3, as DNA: TGTGCCAGCAATTCCCAACATGGTACTGAAGCTTTCTTT.

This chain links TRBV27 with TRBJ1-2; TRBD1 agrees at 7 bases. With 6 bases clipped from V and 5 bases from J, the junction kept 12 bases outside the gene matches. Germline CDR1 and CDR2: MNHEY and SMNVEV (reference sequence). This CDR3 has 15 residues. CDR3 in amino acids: CASRPEKTGIYGYTF. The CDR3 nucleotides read TGTGCCAGCAGGCCTGAAAAGACAGGGATTTATGGCTACACCTTC.

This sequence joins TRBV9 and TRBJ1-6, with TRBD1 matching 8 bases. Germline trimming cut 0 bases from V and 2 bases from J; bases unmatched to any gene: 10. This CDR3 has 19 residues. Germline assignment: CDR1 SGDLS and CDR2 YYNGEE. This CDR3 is CASSVVVRGRRTYNSPLHF. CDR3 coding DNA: TGTGCCAGCAGCGTAGTAGTCAGGGGGCGGAGGACCTATAATTCACCCCTCCACTTT.

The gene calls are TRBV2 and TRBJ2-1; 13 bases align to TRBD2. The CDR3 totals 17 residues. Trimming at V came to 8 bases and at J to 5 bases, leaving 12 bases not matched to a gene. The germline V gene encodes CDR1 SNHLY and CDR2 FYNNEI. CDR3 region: CASRAGAGLAGDNEQFF. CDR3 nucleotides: TGTGCCAGCCGGGCCGGGGCCGGACTAGCGGGGGACAATGAGCAGTTCTTC.

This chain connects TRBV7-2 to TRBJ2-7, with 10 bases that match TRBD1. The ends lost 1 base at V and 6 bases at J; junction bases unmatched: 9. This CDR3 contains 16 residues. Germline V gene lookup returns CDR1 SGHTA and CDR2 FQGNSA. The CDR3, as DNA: TGTGCCAGCAGCTTAGGCAACCGGGACAGGGGAATCGAGCAGTACTTC. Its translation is CASSLGNRDRGIEQYF.

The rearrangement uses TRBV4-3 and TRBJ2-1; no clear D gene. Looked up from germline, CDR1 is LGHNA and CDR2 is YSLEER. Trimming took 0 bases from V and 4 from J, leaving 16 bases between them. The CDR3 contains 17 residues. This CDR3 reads CASSQDWRRNLYNEQFF. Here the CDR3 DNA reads TGCGCCAGCAGCCAAGATTGGAGACGAAACCTATACAATGAGCAGTTCTTC.

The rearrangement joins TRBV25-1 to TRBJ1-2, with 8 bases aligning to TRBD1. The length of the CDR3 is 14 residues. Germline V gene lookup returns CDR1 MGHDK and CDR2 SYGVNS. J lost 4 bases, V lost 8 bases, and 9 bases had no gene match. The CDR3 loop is CASHGQGPGYGYTF. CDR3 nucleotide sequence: TGTGCCAGCCACGGACAGGGACCCGGCTATGGCTACACCTTC.

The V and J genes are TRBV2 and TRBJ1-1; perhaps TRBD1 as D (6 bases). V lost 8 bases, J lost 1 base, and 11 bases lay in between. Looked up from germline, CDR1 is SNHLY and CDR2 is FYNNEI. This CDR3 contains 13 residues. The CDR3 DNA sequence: TGTGCCAGCGGGGACATAGAGAACACTGAAGCTTTCTTT. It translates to CASGDIENTEAFF.